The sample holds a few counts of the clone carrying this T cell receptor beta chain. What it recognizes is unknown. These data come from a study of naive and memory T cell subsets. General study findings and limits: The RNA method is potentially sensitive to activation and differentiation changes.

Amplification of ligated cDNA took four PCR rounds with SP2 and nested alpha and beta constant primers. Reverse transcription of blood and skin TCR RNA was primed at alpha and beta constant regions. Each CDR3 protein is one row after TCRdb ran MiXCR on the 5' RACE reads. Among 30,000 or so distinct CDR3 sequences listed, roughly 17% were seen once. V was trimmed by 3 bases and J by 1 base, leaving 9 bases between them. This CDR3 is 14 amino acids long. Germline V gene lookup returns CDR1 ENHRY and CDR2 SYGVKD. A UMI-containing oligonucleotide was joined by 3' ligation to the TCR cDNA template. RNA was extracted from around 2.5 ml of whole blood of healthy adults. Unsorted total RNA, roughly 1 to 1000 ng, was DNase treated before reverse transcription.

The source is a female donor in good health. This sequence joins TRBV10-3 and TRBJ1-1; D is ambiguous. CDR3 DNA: TGTGCCATCAGTGATGTCAGGCAGAACACTGAAGCTTTCTTT. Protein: CAISDVRQNTEAFF.